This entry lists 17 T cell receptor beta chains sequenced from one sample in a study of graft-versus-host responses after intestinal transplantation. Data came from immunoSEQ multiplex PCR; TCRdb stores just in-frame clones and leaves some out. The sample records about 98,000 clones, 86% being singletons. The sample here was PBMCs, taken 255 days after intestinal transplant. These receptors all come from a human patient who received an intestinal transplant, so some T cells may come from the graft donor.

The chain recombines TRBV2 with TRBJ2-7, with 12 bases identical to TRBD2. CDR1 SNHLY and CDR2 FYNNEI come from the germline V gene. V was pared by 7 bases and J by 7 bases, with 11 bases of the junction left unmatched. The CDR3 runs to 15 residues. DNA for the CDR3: TGTGCCAGCACGCTCCGACTAGCGGGAGAGGGAGAGCAGTACTTC. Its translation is CASTLRLAGEGEQYF.

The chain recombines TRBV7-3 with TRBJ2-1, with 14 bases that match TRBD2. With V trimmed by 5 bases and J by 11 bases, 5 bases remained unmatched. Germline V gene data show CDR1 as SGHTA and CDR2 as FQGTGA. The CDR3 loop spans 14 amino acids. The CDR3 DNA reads TGTGCCAGCAGCGAAGGGACTAGCGGGGGTAAGCAGTTCTTC. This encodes CASSEGTSGGKQFF.

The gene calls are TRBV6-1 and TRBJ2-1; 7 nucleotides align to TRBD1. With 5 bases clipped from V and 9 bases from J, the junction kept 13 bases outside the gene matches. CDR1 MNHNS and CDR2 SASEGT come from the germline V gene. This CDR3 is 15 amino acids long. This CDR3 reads CASSTTRQGSIEQFF. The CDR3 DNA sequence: TGTGCCAGCAGTACCACCAGACAGGGCTCGATTGAGCAGTTCTTC.

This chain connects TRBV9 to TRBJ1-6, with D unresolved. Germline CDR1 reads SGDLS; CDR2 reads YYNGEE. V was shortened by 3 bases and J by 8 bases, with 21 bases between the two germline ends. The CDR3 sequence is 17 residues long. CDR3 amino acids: CASSGLRAGWPDSPLHF. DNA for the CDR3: TGTGCCAGCAGCGGTCTTCGGGCAGGATGGCCCGATTCACCCCTCCACTTT.

For the CDR3, the DNA is TGTGCCATCAGTGGACTGACGGGCCAGGCAGGGGAGCTGTTTTTT. Encoded protein: CAISGLTGQAGELFF. The gene calls are TRBV10-3 and TRBJ2-2, with D uncertain. Germline V lookup: CDR1 ENHRY, CDR2 SYGVKD. Trimming left V 4 bases short and J 8 bases short, with 17 bases between. This CDR3 contains 15 residues.

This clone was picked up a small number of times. The CDR3: CASSFGTGNEKLFF. For the CDR3, the DNA is TGTGCCAGCAGCTTCGGGACAGGGAATGAAAAACTGTTTTTT. The gene calls are TRBV7-9 and TRBJ1-4; the match to TRBD1 covers 9 bases. Trimming removed 3 bases from V and 5 bases from J; junction bases left unmatched: 1. In germline, CDR1 is SEHNR, CDR2 FQNEAQ (reference sequence). The CDR3 has 14 amino acids.

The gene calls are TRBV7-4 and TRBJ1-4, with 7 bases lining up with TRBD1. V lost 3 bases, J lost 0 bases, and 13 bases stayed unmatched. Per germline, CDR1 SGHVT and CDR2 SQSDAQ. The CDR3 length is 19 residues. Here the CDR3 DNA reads TGTGCCAGCAGCTTTTCGCAGGGGGAATTTAGACCAACTAATGAAAAACTGTTTTTT. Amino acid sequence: CASSFSQGEFRPTNEKLFF.

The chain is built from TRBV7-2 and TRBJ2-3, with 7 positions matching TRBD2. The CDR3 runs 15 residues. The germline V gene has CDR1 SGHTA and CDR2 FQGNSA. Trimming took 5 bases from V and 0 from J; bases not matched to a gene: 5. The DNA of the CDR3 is TGTGCCAGCAGCACCACTAGCGCAAGCACAGATACGCAGTATTTT. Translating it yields CASSTTSASTDTQYF. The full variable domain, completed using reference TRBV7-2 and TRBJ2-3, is GAGVSQSPSNKVTEKGKDVELRCDPISGHTALYWYRQSLGQGLEFLIYFQGNSAPDKSGLPSDRFSAERTGGSVSTLTIQRTQQEDSAVYLCASSTTSASTDTQYFGPGTRLTVL.

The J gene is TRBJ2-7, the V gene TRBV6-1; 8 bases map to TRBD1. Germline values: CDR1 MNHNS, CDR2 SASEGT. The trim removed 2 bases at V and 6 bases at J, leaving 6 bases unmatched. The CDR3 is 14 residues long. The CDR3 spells CASSEQGAPSEQYF. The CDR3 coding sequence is TGTGCCAGCAGTGAACAGGGGGCGCCTAGCGAGCAGTACTTC.

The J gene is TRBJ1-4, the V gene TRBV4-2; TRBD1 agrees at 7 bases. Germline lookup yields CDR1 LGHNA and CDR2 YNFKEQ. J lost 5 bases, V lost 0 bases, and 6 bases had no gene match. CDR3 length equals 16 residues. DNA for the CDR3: TGTGCCAGCAGCCAAGATGGGGGAGGGGGCAATGAAAAACTGTTTTTT. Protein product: CASSQDGGGGNEKLFF.

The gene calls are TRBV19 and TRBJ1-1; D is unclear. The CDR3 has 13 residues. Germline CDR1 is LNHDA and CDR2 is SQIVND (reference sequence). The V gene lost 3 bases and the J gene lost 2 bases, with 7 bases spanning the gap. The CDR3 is CASSILTNTEAFF. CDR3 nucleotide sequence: TGTGCCAGTAGTATCCTGACCAACACTGAAGCTTTCTTT.

DNA of the CDR3: TGCAGCGTTGAAAGGGGGAGGGGAGCTGAAGCTTTCTTT. Its translation: CSVERGRGAEAFF. This chain connects TRBV29-1 to TRBJ1-1, with TRBD1 as a possible D gene (6 bases). This CDR3 is built from 13 residues. The V gene's germline CDR1 is SQVTM and CDR2 ANQGSEA. The ends were cut back, 2 bases at V and 6 bases at J, with 13 bases in the middle.

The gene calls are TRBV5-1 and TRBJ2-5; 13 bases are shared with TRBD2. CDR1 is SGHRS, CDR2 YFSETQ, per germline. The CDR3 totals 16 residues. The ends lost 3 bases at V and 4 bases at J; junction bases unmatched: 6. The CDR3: CASSSSLAGGIETQYF. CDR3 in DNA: TGCGCCAGCAGCTCTTCACTAGCGGGGGGGATAGAGACCCAGTACTTC. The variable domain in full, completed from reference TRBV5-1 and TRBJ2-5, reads KAGVTQTPRYLIKTRGQQVTLSCSPISGHRSVSWYQQTPGQGLQFLFEYFSETQRNKGNFPGRFSGRQFSNSRSEMNVSTLELGDSALYLCASSSSLAGGIETQYFGPGTRLLVL.

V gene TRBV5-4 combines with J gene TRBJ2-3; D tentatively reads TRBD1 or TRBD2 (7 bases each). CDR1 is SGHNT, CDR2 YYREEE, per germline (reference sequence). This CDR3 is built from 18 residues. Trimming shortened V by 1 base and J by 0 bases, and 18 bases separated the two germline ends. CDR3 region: CASSLKGLEGASTDTQYF. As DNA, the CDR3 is TGTGCCAGCAGCTTGAAAGGACTAGAGGGGGCGAGCACAGATACGCAGTATTTT.

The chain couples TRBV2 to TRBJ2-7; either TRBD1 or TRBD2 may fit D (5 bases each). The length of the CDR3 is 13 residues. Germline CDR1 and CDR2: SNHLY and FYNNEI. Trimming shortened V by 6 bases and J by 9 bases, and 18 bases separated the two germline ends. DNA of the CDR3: TGTGCCAGCAGGCTCCGGGACCACGAGTCGCAGTACTTC. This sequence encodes CASRLRDHESQYF.

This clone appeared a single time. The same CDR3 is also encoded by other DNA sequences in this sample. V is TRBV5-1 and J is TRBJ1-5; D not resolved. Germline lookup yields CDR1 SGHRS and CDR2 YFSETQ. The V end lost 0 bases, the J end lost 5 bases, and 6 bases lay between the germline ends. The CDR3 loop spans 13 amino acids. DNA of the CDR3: TGCGCCAGCAGCTTGGCCGGGGATCAGCCCCAGCATTTT. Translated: CASSLAGDQPQHF. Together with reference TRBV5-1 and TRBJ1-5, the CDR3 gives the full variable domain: KAGVTQTPRYLIKTRGQQVTLSCSPISGHRSVSWYQQTPGQGLQFLFEYFSETQRNKGNFPGRFSGRQFSNSRSEMNVSTLELGDSALYLCASSLAGDQPQHFGDGTRLSIL.

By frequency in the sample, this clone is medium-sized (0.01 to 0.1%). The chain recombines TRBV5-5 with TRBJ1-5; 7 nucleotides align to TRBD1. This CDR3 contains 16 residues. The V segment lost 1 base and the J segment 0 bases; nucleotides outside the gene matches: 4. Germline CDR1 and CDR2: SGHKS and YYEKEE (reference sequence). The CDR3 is CASSLRQGSSNQPQHF. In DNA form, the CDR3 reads TGTGCCAGCAGCTTGCGACAGGGAAGTAGCAATCAGCCCCAGCATTTT.